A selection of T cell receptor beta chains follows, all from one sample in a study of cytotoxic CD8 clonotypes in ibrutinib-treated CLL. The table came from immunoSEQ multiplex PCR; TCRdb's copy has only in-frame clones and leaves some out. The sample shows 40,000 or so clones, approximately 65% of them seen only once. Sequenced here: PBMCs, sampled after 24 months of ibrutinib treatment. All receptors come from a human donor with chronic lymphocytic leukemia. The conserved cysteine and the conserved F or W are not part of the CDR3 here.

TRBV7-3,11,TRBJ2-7,ASSLILAGEQY
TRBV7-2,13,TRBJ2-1,ASSSDRTSYNEQF
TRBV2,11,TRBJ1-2,ASRFDRVGGYT
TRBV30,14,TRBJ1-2,AWSVQGTGGVYGYT
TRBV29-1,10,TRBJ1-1,SVRTGVAEAF
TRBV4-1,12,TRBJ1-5,ASSRTGGNQPQH
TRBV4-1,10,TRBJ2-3,ASSQAGATQY
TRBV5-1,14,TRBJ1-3,ASSLGQGFSGNTIY
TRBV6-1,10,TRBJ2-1,ASSEFGYEQF
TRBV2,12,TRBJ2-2,ASSETGYTGELF
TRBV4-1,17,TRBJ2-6,ASASTGAKPLSGANVLT
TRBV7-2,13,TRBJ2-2,ASSPTTLNTGELF
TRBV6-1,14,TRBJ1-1,ASSEDYRRWDTEAF
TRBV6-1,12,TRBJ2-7,ASSDAGTYYEQY
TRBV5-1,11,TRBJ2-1,ASSLTGSNEQF
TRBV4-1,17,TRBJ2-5,ASSQDPYAGQAGGETQY
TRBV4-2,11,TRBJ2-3,ASSLLIVDTQY
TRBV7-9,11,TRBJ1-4,ASRTPRGEKLF
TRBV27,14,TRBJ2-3,ASSLSRLSFTDTQY
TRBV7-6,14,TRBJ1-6,ASSLSRANYNSPLH
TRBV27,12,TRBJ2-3,ASASAPSTDTQY
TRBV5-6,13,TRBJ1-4,ASSLGQGRSEKLF
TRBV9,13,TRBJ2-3,ASSVWAARTDTQY
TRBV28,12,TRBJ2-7,ASSSGTLAYEQY
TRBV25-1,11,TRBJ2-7,ASSGVGIYEQY
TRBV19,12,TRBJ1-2,ASSIKGQGSGYT
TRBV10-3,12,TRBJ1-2,AIRGLVTNYGYT
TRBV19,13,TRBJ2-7,ASTETSGRREEQY
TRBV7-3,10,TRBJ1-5,ASSLEPQPQH
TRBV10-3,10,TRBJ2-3,AISDDSDTQY
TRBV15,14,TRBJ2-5,ATSRQYPGAGETQY
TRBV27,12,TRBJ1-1,ASSLVRGNTEAF
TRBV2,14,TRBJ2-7,ASSEYVDRGSYEQY
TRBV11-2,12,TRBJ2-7,ASSLVGLSYEQY
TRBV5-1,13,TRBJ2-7,ASSTGTSGPYEQY
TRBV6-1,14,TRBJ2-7,ASSETPSGRARQQY
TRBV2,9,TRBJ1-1,ASSDRKEAF
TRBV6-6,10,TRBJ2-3,ASRHPTDTQY
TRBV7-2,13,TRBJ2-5,ASSPSGPGGETQY
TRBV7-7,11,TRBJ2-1,ASSFSAYNEQF
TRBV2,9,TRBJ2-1,ASSYRLAGI
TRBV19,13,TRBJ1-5,ASVPGTGFNQPQH
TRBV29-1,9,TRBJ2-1,SVDTHNEQF
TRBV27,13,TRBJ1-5,ASSSQALSNQPQH